These 20 T cell receptor beta chains originate from one sample sequenced in a study of early T cells in non-severe SARS-CoV-2 infection. Using its own MiXCR run on the 5' RACE reads, TCRdb lists one record per CDR3 protein. There are about 81,000 distinct CDR3 sequences in the sample; 11% to 15% occur only once, and over 9.5% lies in the top ten. The sequenced material came from whole blood. Receptor source: an adult who was a healthcare worker with PCR-confirmed SARS-CoV-2 infection or an uninfected control (not recorded which).

This clonotype was seen only a few times. This chain uses TRBV7-9 with TRBJ2-7; 7 positions match TRBD1. Germline V CDR1 and CDR2: SEHNR, FQNEAQ (reference sequence). This CDR3 spans 15 amino acids. The ends lost 0 bases at V and 4 bases at J; junction bases unmatched: 6. CDR3 sequence reads: CASSLAGTANYEQYF. Here the CDR3 DNA reads TGTGCCAGCAGCTTAGCCGGGACAGCAAATTACGAGCAGTACTTC.

V is TRBV11-2 and J is TRBJ1-1, with 7 bases fitting TRBD1. Germline V gives CDR1 SGHAT, CDR2 FQNNGV. The CDR3 loop spans 13 amino acids. The junction had 9 bases not matched to a gene; V was cut back by 5 bases and J by 9 bases. The DNA for the CDR3 is TGTGCCAGCAGCCCCCAGGCACAGGGGAAAGCTTTCTTT. Its protein is CASSPQAQGKAFF.

The table lists this clonotype with a few counts. This sequence joins TRBV28 and TRBJ1-1; 7 nucleotides agree with TRBD1. Germline lookup yields CDR1 MDHEN and CDR2 SYDVKM. J was trimmed by 12 bases and V by 8 bases; bases with no gene match: 18. The length of the CDR3 is 14 residues. The DNA for the CDR3 is TGTGCCAGCCATTGGGGATTGAGGACAGGCCTGACTTTCTTT. Its translation is CASHWGLRTGLTFF.

This chain joins TRBV2 and TRBJ2-1; 8 nucleotides align to TRBD2. This CDR3 comprises 18 residues. Germline values: CDR1 SNHLY, CDR2 FYNNEI. The V gene end was trimmed by 0 bases and the J gene end by 2 bases; junction bases not matched to a gene: 9. In nucleotides, the CDR3 is TGTGCCAGCAGTGAAGCGCCAACTAGCGGTTCCCCCTACAATGAGCAGTTCTTC. Translated: CASSEAPTSGSPYNEQFF. Full variable domain (outside the CDR3, taken from reference TRBV2 and TRBJ2-1): EPEVTQTPSHQVTQMGQEVILRCVPISNHLYFYWYRQILGQKVEFLVSFYNNEISEKSEIFDDQFSVERPDGSNFTLKIRSTKLEDSAMYFCASSEAPTSGSPYNEQFFGPGTRLTVL.

This clonotype appeared many times. This chain uses TRBV6-2 or TRBV6-3 with TRBJ2-3; D not resolved. CDR3 length: 11 amino acids. The germline CDR1 and CDR2 sequences are MNHEY and SVGEGT. Trimming took 7 bases from V and 6 from J, leaving 8 bases between them. As DNA, the CDR3 is TGTGCCAGCACCCAAGGGGATACGCAGTATTTT. It encodes CASTQGDTQYF.

This clonotype was seen just once. The rearrangement joins TRBV29-1 to TRBJ2-1; 8 bases are a match to TRBD1. The CDR3 contains 13 residues. Germline loops: CDR1 SQVTM, CDR2 ANQGSEA. V gave up 2 bases and J gave up 8 bases; unmatched junction bases: 5. The CDR3 reads CSVEQTGADEQFF. The CDR3 DNA sequence: TGCAGCGTTGAACAGACAGGGGCGGATGAGCAGTTCTTC.

This clonotype was counted many times. The genes are TRBV28 and TRBJ1-4; perhaps TRBD1 as D (5 bases). Trimming left V 9 bases short and J 5 bases short, with 10 bases between. The CDR3 spans 12 residues. The V gene's germline CDR1 is MDHEN and CDR2 SYDVKM. The CDR3 loop is CASGGLNEKLFF. The CDR3 DNA follows: TGTGCCAGTGGGGGATTGAATGAAAAACTGTTTTTT.

V and J are TRBV20-1 and TRBJ1-1, with a weak D call TRBD1 (6 bases). Per the germline V gene, CDR1 is DFQATT and CDR2 is SNEGSKA (reference sequence). The CDR3 loop spans 14 amino acids. V lost 5 bases and J 3 bases, leaving 16 bases between the germline ends. The CDR3 DNA sequence: TGCAGTGCTTTAAACAGGGTAGTCGACACTGAAGCTTTCTTT. Its protein is CSALNRVVDTEAFF.

This chain uses TRBV29-1 with TRBJ1-2; 7 bases align to TRBD1. CDR3 size: 12 residues. Germline V gene data show CDR1 as SQVTM and CDR2 as ANQGSEA. The junction had 7 bases not matched to a gene; V was cut back by 6 bases and J by 6 bases. CDR3 loop: CSVYNQGDGYTF. The DNA for the CDR3 is TGCAGCGTGTACAACCAGGGGGATGGCTACACCTTC.

The table lists this clonotype with a few counts. The J gene is TRBJ2-3, the V gene TRBV5-1; D gene unclear. CDR1 is SGHRS, CDR2 YFSETQ, per germline. V shed 2 bases and J shed 1 base, with 14 bases lying between them. The CDR3 totals 16 residues. The CDR3 is CASSFGKGPGTDTQYF. The CDR3 DNA follows: TGCGCCAGCAGCTTTGGAAAAGGACCGGGCACAGATACGCAGTATTTT.

This clonotype was seen at least ten times. V and J are TRBV9 and TRBJ1-1, with a weak D call TRBD1 (6 bases). The CDR3 length is 14 residues. CDR1 and CDR2 (germline): SGDLS, YYNGEE. V was pared by 2 bases and J by 0 bases, with 8 bases between. CDR3 DNA sequence: TGTGCCAGCAGCGTGACAGGCCTGAACACTGAAGCTTTCTTT. Translated, it gives CASSVTGLNTEAFF.

Many counts were recorded for this clonotype. The V and J genes are TRBV2 and TRBJ2-1; TRBD1 or TRBD2 may be the D gene (5 bases each). Germline V gene data show CDR1 as SNHLY and CDR2 as FYNNEI. V was pared by 8 bases and J by 10 bases, with 21 bases between. The CDR3 is made up of 14 amino acids. CDR3 loop: CASWDTGPRGEQFF. CDR3 bases: TGTGCCAGCTGGGATACGGGACCCAGAGGAGAGCAGTTCTTC.

This clonotype was counted between two and nine times. The rearrangement uses TRBV5-5 and TRBJ2-7; D unresolved. The germline V gene has CDR1 SGHKS and CDR2 YYEKEE (reference sequence). There are 13 residues in the CDR3. Trimming left V 5 bases short and J 2 bases short, with 11 bases between. This chain's CDR3 is CASSLSLTYEQYF. The CDR3 region has the DNA TGTGCCAGCAGTTTGAGTTTAACCTACGAGCAGTACTTC. The complete variable domain, with remaining parts taken from reference TRBV5-5 and TRBJ2-7, reads DAGVTQSPTHLIKTRGQQVTLRCSPISGHKSVSWYQQVLGQGPQFIFQYYEKEERGRGNFPDRFSARQFPNYSSELNVNALLLGDSALYLCASSLSLTYEQYFGPGTRLTVT.

The table lists this clonotype with a few counts. V gene TRBV19 combines with J gene TRBJ1-1; possibly TRBD1 for D (6 bases). Germline assignment: CDR1 LNHDA and CDR2 SQIVND (reference sequence). This CDR3 comprises 16 residues. V was shortened by 4 bases and J by 4 bases, with 19 bases between the two germline ends. The CDR3 protein is CASSNQGIRGSTEAFF. The CDR3 bases are TGTGCCAGTAGTAACCAGGGGATCAGGGGAAGCACTGAAGCTTTCTTT.

This clonotype was observed a few times. The chain combines TRBV7-9 with TRBJ2-3; 8 bases match TRBD2. Germline values: CDR1 SEHNR, CDR2 FQNEAQ (reference sequence). The CDR3 length is 16 residues. The V gene end was trimmed by 5 bases and the J gene end by 0 bases; junction bases not matched to a gene: 7. CDR3 region: CASSPPTSESTDTQYF. The DNA of the CDR3 is TGTGCCAGCAGCCCTCCGACTAGCGAGAGCACAGATACGCAGTATTTT.

Ten or more counts support this clonotype. The rearrangement joins TRBV7-9 to TRBJ1-6, with 11 bases aligning to TRBD1. This CDR3 contains 15 residues. Germline trimming cut 6 bases from V and 8 bases from J; bases unmatched to any gene: 6. Germline V gene lookup returns CDR1 SEHNR and CDR2 FQNEAQ (reference sequence). As DNA, the CDR3 is TGTGCCAGCAGTCCCCGGGACAGGGGGGATTCACCCCTCCACTTT. Its translation: CASSPRDRGDSPLHF.

This chain uses TRBV18 with TRBJ2-7, with D possibly TRBD2 on 6 matching bases. Germline V gene sequence: CDR1 KGHSH, CDR2 LQKENI. This CDR3 has 12 residues. V was cut by 2 bases and J by 6 bases, with 8 bases left in between. CDR3: CASSPGGSEQYF. As DNA, the CDR3 is TGTGCCAGCTCACCAGGAGGGAGCGAGCAGTACTTC. Full variable domain (outside the CDR3, taken from reference TRBV18 and TRBJ2-7): NAGVMQNPRHLVRRRGQEARLRCSPMKGHSHVYWYRQLPEEGLKFMVYLQKENIIDESGMPKERFSAEFPKEGPSILRIQQVVRGDSAAYFCASSPGGSEQYFGPGTRLTVT.

The gene calls are TRBV6-5 and TRBJ1-1; possible D gene TRBD1, 5 bases. V lost 6 bases and J 0 bases, leaving 11 bases between the germline ends. The germline V gene has CDR1 MNHEY and CDR2 SVGAGI. The CDR3 sequence is 14 residues long. CDR3 coding DNA: TGTGCCAGCAGCCCCTGGGGGATGAACACTGAAGCTTTCTTT. Translated: CASSPWGMNTEAFF.

This clonotype occurred many times. The V and J genes are TRBV19 and TRBJ1-5; no clear D. The CDR3 length is 14 residues. Germline V gives CDR1 LNHDA, CDR2 SQIVND (reference sequence). V was shortened by 6 bases and J by 1 base, with 10 bases between the two germline ends. The CDR3 DNA reads as TGTGCCAGTAGGGGTGTGCGGAGCAATCAGCCCCAGCATTTT. As protein: CASRGVRSNQPQHF.

The chain uses TRBV27 and TRBJ1-1; a possible D gene is TRBD1 (5 bases). This CDR3 region has 13 residues. Germline-derived CDR1 and CDR2 are MNHEY and SMNVEV (reference sequence). V was cut by 2 bases and J by 6 bases, with 10 bases left in between. The CDR3 nucleotides are TGTGCCAGCAGTTTAAGGGGTGTCGCTGAAGCTTTCTTT. Amino acids: CASSLRGVAEAFF.